This T cell receptor (beta chain) was captured in a study of shared clonotypes between healthy human individuals. Findings and caveats of the study: Sorted-subset samples were not fully sequenced, rarefaction indicated. Among donors, sharing of clonotypes was expected to be affected by sequencing depth.

The length of the CDR3 is 15 residues. J gave up 4 bases and V 8 bases, and 12 bases lay outside the gene matches. The germline CDR1 and CDR2 sequences are SGHDN and FVKESK. On this clone: Its cognate antigen is unknown.

Cells designated naive CD8 were CD45RO-negative and were positively selected for CCR7, with terminally differentiated effector memory CD45RA+ cells excluded. Recent acute infections and vaccinations were absent in the healthy HIV-negative adult donors. Around 200 ng DNA, around 30,000 T cell genomes, went into each sorted-subset replicate PCR. Here immunoSEQ multiplex PCR was the method, and the copy in TCRdb shows in-frame clones only, minus some. The data contain a few million clones, roughly 93% of them seen just once; the ten biggest clones take up more than 1.5%. Sample: naive CD8+ T cells from PBMCs. The genes are TRBV14 and TRBJ2-3; TRBD2 matches 7 bases. The sequence was obtained from a man aged 18 to 30 in good health. Some clones in this sample may be carry-over from other donors' samples. The CDR3 DNA is TGTGCCAGCCGCCCTATAGCGGGCGTCGCAGATACGCAGTATTTT. As protein: CASRPIAGVADTQYF.